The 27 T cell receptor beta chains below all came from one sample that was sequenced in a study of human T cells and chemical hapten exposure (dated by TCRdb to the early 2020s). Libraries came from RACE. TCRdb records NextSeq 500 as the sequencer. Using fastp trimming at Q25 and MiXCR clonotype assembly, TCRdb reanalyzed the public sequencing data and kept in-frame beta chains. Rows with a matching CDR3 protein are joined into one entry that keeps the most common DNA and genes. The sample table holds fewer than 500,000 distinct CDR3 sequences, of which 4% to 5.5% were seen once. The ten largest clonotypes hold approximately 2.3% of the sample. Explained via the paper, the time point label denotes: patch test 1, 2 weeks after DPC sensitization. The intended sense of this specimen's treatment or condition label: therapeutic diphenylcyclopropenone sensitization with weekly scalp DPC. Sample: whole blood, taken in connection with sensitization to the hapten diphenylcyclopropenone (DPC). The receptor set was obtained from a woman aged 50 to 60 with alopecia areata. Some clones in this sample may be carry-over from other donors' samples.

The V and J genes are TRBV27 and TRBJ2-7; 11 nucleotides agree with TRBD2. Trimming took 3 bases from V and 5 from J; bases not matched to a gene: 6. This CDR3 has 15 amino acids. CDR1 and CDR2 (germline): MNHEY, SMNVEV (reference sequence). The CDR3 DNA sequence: TGTGCCAGCAGTTTGGTACTAGCGGGAGTACACGAGCAGTACTTC. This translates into CASSLVLAGVHEQYF.

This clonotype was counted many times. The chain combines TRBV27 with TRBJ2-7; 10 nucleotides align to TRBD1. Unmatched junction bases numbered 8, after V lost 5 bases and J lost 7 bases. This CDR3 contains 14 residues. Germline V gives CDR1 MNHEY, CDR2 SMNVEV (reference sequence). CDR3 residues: CASSPGTGVGEQYF. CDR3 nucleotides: TGTGCCAGCAGTCCCGGGACAGGGGTCGGGGAGCAGTACTTC.

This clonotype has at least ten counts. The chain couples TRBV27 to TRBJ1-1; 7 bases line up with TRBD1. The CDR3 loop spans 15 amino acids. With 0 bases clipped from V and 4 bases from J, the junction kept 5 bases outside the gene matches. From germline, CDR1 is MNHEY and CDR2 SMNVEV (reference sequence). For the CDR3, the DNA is TGTGCCAGCAGTTTATCCACAGGGGCGGGCACTGAAGCTTTCTTT. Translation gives CASSLSTGAGTEAFF.

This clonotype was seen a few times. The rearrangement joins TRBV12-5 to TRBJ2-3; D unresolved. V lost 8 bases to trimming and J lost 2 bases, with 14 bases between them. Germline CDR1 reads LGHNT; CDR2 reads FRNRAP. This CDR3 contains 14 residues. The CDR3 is CASLGKPFTDTQYF. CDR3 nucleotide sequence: TGTGCTAGTCTAGGCAAACCCTTCACAGATACGCAGTATTTT.

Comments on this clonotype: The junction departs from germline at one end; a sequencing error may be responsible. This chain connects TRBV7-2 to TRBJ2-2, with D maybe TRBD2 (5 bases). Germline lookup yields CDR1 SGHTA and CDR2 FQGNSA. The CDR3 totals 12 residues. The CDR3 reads CASSTHPGELIF. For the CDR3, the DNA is TGTGCCAGCTCCACCCACCCCGGGGAGCTGATTTTT.

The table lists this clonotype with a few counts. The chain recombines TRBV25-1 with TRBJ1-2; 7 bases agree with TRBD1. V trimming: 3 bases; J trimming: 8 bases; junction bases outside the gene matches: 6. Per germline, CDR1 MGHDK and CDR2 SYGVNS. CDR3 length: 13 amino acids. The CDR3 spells CASSDPGQSGYTF. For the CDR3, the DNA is TGTGCCAGCAGTGATCCGGGACAGAGCGGCTACACCTTC.

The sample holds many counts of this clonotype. CDR3 coding DNA: TGTGCCAGCAGCCCAACTAGCGGGAGGCAGTTCTTC. As protein: CASSPTSGRQFF. V and J are TRBV7-2 and TRBJ2-1, with 11 positions matching TRBD2. Germline V lookup: CDR1 SGHTA, CDR2 FQGNSA. The J segment lost 12 bases and the V segment lost 5 bases, leaving 3 bases of the junction unmatched. The CDR3 totals 12 residues.

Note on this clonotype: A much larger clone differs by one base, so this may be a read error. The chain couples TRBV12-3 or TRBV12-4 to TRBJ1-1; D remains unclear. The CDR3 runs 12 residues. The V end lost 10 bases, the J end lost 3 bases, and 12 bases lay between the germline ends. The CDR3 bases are TGTGCCATGAGTCCAGGCTACACTGAAGCTTTCTTT. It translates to CAMSPGYTEAFF.

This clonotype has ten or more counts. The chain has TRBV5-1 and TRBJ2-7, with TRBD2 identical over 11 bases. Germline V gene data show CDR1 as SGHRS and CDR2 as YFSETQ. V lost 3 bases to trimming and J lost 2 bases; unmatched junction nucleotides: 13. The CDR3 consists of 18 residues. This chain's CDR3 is CASSWTTSGARVAYEQYF. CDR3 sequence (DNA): TGCGCCAGCAGCTGGACGACTAGCGGGGCTAGAGTCGCCTACGAGCAGTACTTC.

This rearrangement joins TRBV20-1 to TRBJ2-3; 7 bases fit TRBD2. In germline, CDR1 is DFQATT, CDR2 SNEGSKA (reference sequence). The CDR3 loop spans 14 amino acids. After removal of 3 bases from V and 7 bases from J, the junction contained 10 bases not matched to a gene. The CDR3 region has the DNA TGCAGTGCTAGTCCGGGCGGGGGTCTTAATACGCAGTATTTT. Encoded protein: CSASPGGGLNTQYF.

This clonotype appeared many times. The CDR3 DNA sequence: TGTGCCAGCAGCTTAAGGTTCGCGGGACGCACAGATACGCAGTATTTT. Translation gives CASSLRFAGRTDTQYF. V is TRBV7-2 and J is TRBJ2-3, with TRBD2 as a possible D gene (6 bases). Trimming took 2 bases from V and 1 from J, leaving 13 bases between them. The CDR3 has 16 amino acids. Germline V CDR1 and CDR2: SGHTA, FQGNSA.

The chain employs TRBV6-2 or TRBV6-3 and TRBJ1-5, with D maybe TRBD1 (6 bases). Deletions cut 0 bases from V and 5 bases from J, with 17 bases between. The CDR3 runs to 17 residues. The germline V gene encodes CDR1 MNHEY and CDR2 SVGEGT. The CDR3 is CASSYSIAGAGDQPQHF. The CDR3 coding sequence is TGTGCCAGCAGTTACTCGATTGCAGGGGCAGGGGATCAGCCCCAGCATTTT.

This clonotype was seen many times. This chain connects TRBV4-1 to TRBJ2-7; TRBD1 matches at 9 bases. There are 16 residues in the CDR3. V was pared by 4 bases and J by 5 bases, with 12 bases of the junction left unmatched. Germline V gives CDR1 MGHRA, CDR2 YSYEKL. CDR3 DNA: TGCGCCAGCAGCCCCTTAGGGGGACAGGGAGTGGACGAGCAGTACTTC. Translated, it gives CASSPLGGQGVDEQYF.

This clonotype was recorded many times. In nucleotides, the CDR3 is TGTGCCTGGAGTGTACGTTATAACAGCAATGAGCAGTTCTTC. Translating it yields CAWSVRYNSNEQFF. The chain combines TRBV30 with TRBJ2-1; D is ambiguous. CDR1 and CDR2 (germline): GTSNPN, SVGIG (reference sequence). Trimming left V 0 bases short and J 6 bases short, with 12 bases between. The CDR3 is 14 amino acids.

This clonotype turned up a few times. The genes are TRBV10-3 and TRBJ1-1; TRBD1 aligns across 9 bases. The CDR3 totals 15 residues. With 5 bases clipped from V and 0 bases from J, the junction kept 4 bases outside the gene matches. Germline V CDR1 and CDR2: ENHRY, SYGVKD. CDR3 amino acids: CAISPGTGMNTEAFF. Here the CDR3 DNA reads TGTGCCATCAGTCCCGGGACAGGGATGAACACTGAAGCTTTCTTT.

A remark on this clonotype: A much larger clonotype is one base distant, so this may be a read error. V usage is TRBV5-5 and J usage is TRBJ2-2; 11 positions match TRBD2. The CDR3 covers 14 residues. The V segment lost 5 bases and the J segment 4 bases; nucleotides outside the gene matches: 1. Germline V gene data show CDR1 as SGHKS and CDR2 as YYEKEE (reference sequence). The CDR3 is CASRTSGVTGELFF. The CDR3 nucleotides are TGTGCCAGCAGGACTAGCGGGGTCACCGGGGAGCTGTTTTTT.

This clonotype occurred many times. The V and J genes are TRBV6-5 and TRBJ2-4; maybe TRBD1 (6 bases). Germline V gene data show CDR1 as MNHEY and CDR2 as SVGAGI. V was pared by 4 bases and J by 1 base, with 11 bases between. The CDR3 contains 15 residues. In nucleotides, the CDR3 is TGTGCCAGCAGTTCCGGGACATTTGCCAAAAACATTCAGTACTTC. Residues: CASSSGTFAKNIQYF.

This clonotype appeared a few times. DNA of the CDR3: TGTGCCAGCAGCTTTCTAGCGGCGTCCCACACCGGGGAGCTGTTTTTT. Encoded protein: CASSFLAASHTGELFF. The gene calls are TRBV7-9 and TRBJ2-2, with 7 bases identical to TRBD2. The CDR3 is 16 amino acids. Per the germline V gene, CDR1 is SEHNR and CDR2 is FQNEAQ (reference sequence). V gave up 3 bases and J gave up 3 bases; unmatched junction bases: 7.

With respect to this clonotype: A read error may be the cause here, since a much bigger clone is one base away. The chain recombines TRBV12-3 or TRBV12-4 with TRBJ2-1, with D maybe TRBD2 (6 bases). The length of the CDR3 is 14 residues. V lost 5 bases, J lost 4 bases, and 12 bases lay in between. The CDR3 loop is CASSPGTHYNEQFF. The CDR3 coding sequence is TGTGCCAGCAGTCCCGGGACTCATTACAATGAGCAGTTCTTC.

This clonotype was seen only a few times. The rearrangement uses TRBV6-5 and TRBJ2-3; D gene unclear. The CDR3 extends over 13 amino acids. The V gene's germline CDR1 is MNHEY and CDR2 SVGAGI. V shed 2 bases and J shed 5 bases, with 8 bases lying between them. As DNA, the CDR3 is TGTGCCAGCAGTTACGGAGACCAAGATACGCAGTATTTT. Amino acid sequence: CASSYGDQDTQYF.

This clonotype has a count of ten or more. The CDR3 bases are TGTGCCTGGAGTGGGGCCGGGGAGCTGTTTTTT. Translation: CAWSGAGELFF. The chain uses TRBV30 and TRBJ2-2; D ambiguous. Germline V gene data show CDR1 as GTSNPN and CDR2 as SVGIG (reference sequence). The CDR3 is 11 residues long. V was trimmed by 1 base and J by 6 bases, leaving 3 bases between them.

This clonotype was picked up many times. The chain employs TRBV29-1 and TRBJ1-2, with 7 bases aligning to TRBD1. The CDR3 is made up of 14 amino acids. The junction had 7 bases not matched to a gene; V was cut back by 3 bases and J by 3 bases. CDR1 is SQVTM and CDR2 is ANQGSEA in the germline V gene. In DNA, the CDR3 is TGCAGCGTTGACGGGGAGGGGGCTTACTATGGCTACACCTTC. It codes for CSVDGEGAYYGYTF.

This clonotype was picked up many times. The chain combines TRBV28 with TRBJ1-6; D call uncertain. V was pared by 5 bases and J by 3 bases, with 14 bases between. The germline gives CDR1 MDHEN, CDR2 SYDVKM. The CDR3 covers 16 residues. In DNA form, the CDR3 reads TGTGCCAGCAGTCCTAACACGGGTCTCTATAATTCACCCCTCCACTTT. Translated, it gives CASSPNTGLYNSPLHF.

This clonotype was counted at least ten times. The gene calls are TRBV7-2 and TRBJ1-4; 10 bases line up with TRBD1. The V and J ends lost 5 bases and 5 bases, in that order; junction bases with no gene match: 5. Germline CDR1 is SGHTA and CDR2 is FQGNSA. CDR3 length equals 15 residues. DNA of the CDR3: TGTGCCAGCAGCCCAGACAGGGGGCGGAATGAAAAACTGTTTTTT. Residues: CASSPDRGRNEKLFF.

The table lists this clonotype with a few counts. The CDR3 nucleotides read TGTGCCAGCAGCCGACAGGGGCCCCCTTATAGCAATCAGCCCCAGCATTTT. Amino acids: CASSRQGPPYSNQPQHF. The chain links TRBV7-2 to TRBJ1-5; TRBD1 matches at 8 bases. Trimming cost V 5 bases and J 0 bases; bases outside gene matches: 9. This CDR3 is built from 17 residues. Germline values: CDR1 SGHTA, CDR2 FQGNSA.

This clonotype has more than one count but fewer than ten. The DNA of the CDR3 is TGTGCCAGCAGCCAAGTCTCTGGCGAGCAGTACTTC. It encodes CASSQVSGEQYF. The chain recombines TRBV4-2 with TRBJ2-7; D remains unclear. V lost 1 base and J lost 6, with 7 bases in between. Germline CDR1 reads LGHNA; CDR2 reads YNFKEQ. The CDR3 spans 12 residues.

In DNA form, the CDR3 reads TGTGCCAGCAGCTTAGGGGTGGCAGGGGGAAATGAAAAACTGTTTTTT. Its protein product is CASSLGVAGGNEKLFF. The genes are TRBV7-2 and TRBJ1-4, with 7 bases matching TRBD1. Unmatched junction bases numbered 7, after V lost 1 base and J lost 5 bases. Germline CDR1 reads SGHTA; CDR2 reads FQGNSA. The CDR3 covers 16 residues.